These 24 T cell receptor beta chains share one sample of origin, sequenced in a study of blood T cell repertoires in COVID-19 (dated by TCRdb to 2018 to 2021). The library relied on the immunoSEQ multiplex PCR assay. In TCRdb, the immuneACCESS table is reduced to in-frame sequences with V and J assigned. These tables do not hold every clone; where another copy was compared, an unresolved V gene accounts for under half, and the others remain unexplained. The table for this sample lists about 130,000 clones; 80% to 90% of them were counted only once. The ten largest clones capture 2% to 3% of the sample. Input material: peripheral blood. The receptor set was obtained from a man aged 45-65 years with active COVID-19.

The chain uses TRBV4-3 and TRBJ2-7; 10 nucleotides line up with TRBD1. Trimming cost V 4 bases and J 2 bases; bases outside gene matches: 2. This CDR3 is built from 14 residues. CDR1 and CDR2 (germline): LGHNA, YSLEER. CDR3 DNA sequence: TGCGCCAGCAGCCCTGGGACAGGGGCCTACGAGCAGTACTTC. Its translation: CASSPGTGAYEQYF.

The chain links TRBV5-1 to TRBJ1-6; 7 nucleotides agree with TRBD1. The CDR3 has 14 residues. The V segment lost 7 bases and the J segment 1 base; nucleotides outside the gene matches: 2. Germline V gives CDR1 SGHRS, CDR2 YFSETQ. The CDR3 bases are TGCGCCAGCCAGACAGGGTCCTATAATTCACCCCTCCACTTT. It specifies CASQTGSYNSPLHF.

This clone was found a few times. The V and J genes are TRBV9 and TRBJ2-7; 9 bases align to TRBD1. This CDR3 is built from 15 residues. CDR1 and CDR2 from the germline V gene are SGDLS and YYNGEE. Trimming took 2 bases from V and 7 from J; bases not matched to a gene: 10. DNA of the CDR3: TGTGCCAGCAGCGTCCGAGGGGACAGGGTGGGGGAGCAGTACTTC. It translates to CASSVRGDRVGEQYF.

The CDR3 loop is CASSKGQGITNTEAFF. In DNA, the CDR3 is TGCGCCAGCAGCAAAGGACAGGGTATAACAAACACTGAAGCTTTCTTT. The genes are TRBV5-1 and TRBJ1-1; the match to TRBD1 covers 8 bases. The CDR3 contains 16 residues. Germline V gene sequence: CDR1 SGHRS, CDR2 YFSETQ. J lost 2 bases, V lost 4 bases, and 10 bases had no gene match. The full variable domain, with the rest looked up from reference TRBV5-1 and TRBJ1-1, is KAGVTQTPRYLIKTRGQQVTLSCSPISGHRSVSWYQQTPGQGLQFLFEYFSETQRNKGNFPGRFSGRQFSNSRSEMNVSTLELGDSALYLCASSKGQGITNTEAFFGQGTRLTVV.

With respect to this clone: The junction and the germline gene differ at one end; a read error may be behind it. The chain joins TRBV3-1 (or the pseudogene TRBV3-2) to TRBJ1-4; D possibly corresponds to TRBD1 (6 bases). The CDR3 consists of 15 residues. CDR1 and CDR2 from the germline V gene are LGHDT and YNNKEL (reference sequence). The CDR3 coding sequence is TGTGCCAGCAGCCGGTTGGGGGCAACAAATGAAAAACTGTTTTTT. Translation: CASSRLGATNEKLFF.

This rearrangement joins TRBV27 to TRBJ2-1; 9 nucleotides line up with TRBD2. This CDR3 has 18 amino acids. V lost 5 bases to trimming and J lost 6 bases; unmatched junction nucleotides: 17. From germline, CDR1 is MNHEY and CDR2 SMNVEV (reference sequence). This CDR3 reads CASSPHALRGGSFNEQFF. For the CDR3, the DNA is TGTGCCAGCAGTCCTCACGCCTTGCGGGGGGGCTCGTTCAATGAGCAGTTCTTC.

The V gene is TRBV11-2, the J gene TRBJ2-5; TRBD2 might be the D (6 bases). Deletions cut 3 bases from V and 4 bases from J, with 12 bases between. CDR1 is SGHAT and CDR2 is FQNNGV in the germline V gene. CDR3 size: 14 residues. The CDR3 DNA reads as TGTGCCAGCAGCTTCCTAGCGTGGGGAGAGACCCAGTACTTC. Its protein product is CASSFLAWGETQYF.

The V call is TRBV5-1, the J call TRBJ1-2, with a tentative D call TRBD1 (6 bases). Germline CDR1 and CDR2: SGHRS and YFSETQ. Trimming cost V 5 bases and J 4 bases, with 15 bases left between them. The CDR3 runs to 14 residues. CDR3 sequence (DNA): TGCGCCAGCAGTCCGCCCGGACAGACCTATGGCTACACCTTC. The encoded protein is CASSPPGQTYGYTF. Based on the CDR3 plus reference TRBV5-1 and TRBJ1-2, the full variable domain is KAGVTQTPRYLIKTRGQQVTLSCSPISGHRSVSWYQQTPGQGLQFLFEYFSETQRNKGNFPGRFSGRQFSNSRSEMNVSTLELGDSALYLCASSPPGQTYGYTFGSGTRLTVV.

With respect to this clone: Lacking the conserved final phenylalanine or tryptophan, this CDR3 likely reflects a read error. The limits of the CDR3 on the DNA are not certain, so only TCRdb's listed CDR3 is given. The V gene is TRBV6-1, the J gene TRBJ1-1. Per germline, CDR1 MNHNS and CDR2 SASEGT. The CDR3 is 14 residues long, counting both termini. The CDR3 loop is CASSEDFKGLIFKV.

This clone was recorded once. The rearrangement links TRBV5-4 to TRBJ2-2; TRBD1 matches 7 bases. Germline V gene lookup returns CDR1 SGHNT and CDR2 YYREEE (reference sequence). V lost 4 bases to trimming and J lost 0 bases; unmatched junction nucleotides: 9. The CDR3 consists of 17 residues. CDR3 coding DNA: TGTGCCAGCAGCCAAGCGACAGGGCAATCGAACACCGGGGAGCTGTTTTTT. Translation: CASSQATGQSNTGELFF.

The J gene is TRBJ2-3, the V gene TRBV11-2; 9 nucleotides line up with TRBD2. This CDR3 is built from 15 residues. CDR1 and CDR2 (germline): SGHAT, FQNNGV. Trimming at V came to 0 bases and at J to 5 bases, leaving 3 bases not matched to a gene. CDR3 protein: CASSLDSGRLDTQYF. CDR3 nucleotide sequence: TGTGCCAGCAGCTTAGATAGCGGGAGATTAGATACGCAGTATTTT.

Here the CDR3 reads CASSLGTSISSGNTIYF. The CDR3 DNA sequence: TGTGCCAGCAGCTTAGGGACAAGCATTTCCTCTGGAAACACCATATATTTT. The chain uses TRBV7-6 and TRBJ1-3; a possible D gene is TRBD1 (5 bases). Deletions cut 1 base from V and 0 bases from J, with 13 bases between. The CDR3 is 17 amino acids. Per germline, CDR1 SGHVS and CDR2 FNYEAQ.

V gene TRBV6-6 combines with J gene TRBJ1-1, with a weak D call TRBD1 (5 bases). CDR1 MNHNY and CDR2 SVGAGI come from the germline V gene (reference sequence). The CDR3 has 14 amino acids. V lost 7 bases to trimming and J lost 6 bases, with 18 bases between them. The CDR3 sequence: CASTLPTGNSEAFF. Written as DNA, the CDR3 is TGTGCCAGCACTTTACCAACAGGAAACTCTGAAGCTTTCTTT.

The chain combines TRBV19 with TRBJ1-5; D possibly corresponds to TRBD1 (5 bases). V lost 2 bases to trimming and J lost 3 bases, with 14 bases between them. Per the germline V gene, CDR1 is LNHDA and CDR2 is SQIVND (reference sequence). This CDR3 has 16 residues. CDR3 bases: TGTGCCAGTAGTATAATAACAGGCAACCTCAATCAGCCCCAGCATTTT. Translated: CASSIITGNLNQPQHF. Together with reference TRBV19 and TRBJ1-5, the CDR3 gives the full variable domain: DGGITQSPKYLFRKEGQNVTLSCEQNLNHDAMYWYRQDPGQGLRLIYYSQIVNDFQKGDIAEGYSVSREKKESFPLTVTSAQKNPTAFYLCASSIITGNLNQPQHFGDGTRLSIL.

J is TRBJ2-1 and V is TRBV7-9; the match to TRBD1 covers 11 bases. This CDR3 comprises 16 residues. V lost 5 bases to trimming and J lost 4 bases; unmatched junction nucleotides: 7. CDR1 SEHNR and CDR2 FQNEAQ come from the germline V gene (reference sequence). This chain's CDR3 is CASSRGTGGRYNEQFF. The CDR3 DNA follows: TGTGCCAGCAGCCGCGGGACAGGGGGGAGGTACAATGAGCAGTTCTTC.

The chain recombines TRBV5-4 with TRBJ1-4; 7 bases fit TRBD1. The CDR3 is 15 amino acids. The J segment lost 3 bases and the V segment lost 5 bases, leaving 7 bases of the junction unmatched. Germline V gene lookup returns CDR1 SGHNT and CDR2 YYREEE (reference sequence). The chain's CDR3 is CASSFKGASNEKLFF. The CDR3 nucleotides are TGTGCCAGCAGTTTCAAGGGGGCCTCTAATGAAAAACTGTTTTTT.

The rearrangement joins TRBV5-4 to TRBJ1-3; the match to TRBD1 covers 9 bases. The V and J ends lost 6 bases and 4 bases, in that order; junction bases with no gene match: 11. The CDR3 consists of 16 residues. Germline CDR1 and CDR2: SGHNT and YYREEE (reference sequence). The CDR3 DNA is TGTGCCAGCACCCGGGGACAGGGCTCGCAGGGAAACACCATATATTTT. Encoded protein: CASTRGQGSQGNTIYF.

This clone was seen a single time. The V gene is TRBV27, the J gene TRBJ2-7; 7 bases are a match to TRBD1. Germline V gene lookup returns CDR1 MNHEY and CDR2 SMNVEV (reference sequence). CDR3 size: 15 residues. With V trimmed by 3 bases and J by 2 bases, 7 bases remained unmatched. CDR3: CASSFRTDRAYEQYF. The CDR3 DNA is TGTGCCAGCAGTTTTCGCACCGACAGGGCCTACGAGCAGTACTTC.

V and J are TRBV4-2 and TRBJ2-3; 11 bases agree with TRBD2. The CDR3 is 17 residues long. The V segment lost 1 base and the J segment 5 bases; nucleotides outside the gene matches: 8. In germline, CDR1 is LGHNA, CDR2 YNFKEQ. The CDR3 loop reads CASSQGSGGAKGDTQYF. The CDR3 DNA reads TGTGCCAGCAGCCAAGGTAGCGGGGGGGCCAAGGGAGATACGCAGTATTTT.

The rearrangement joins TRBV28 to TRBJ2-5; weak D call: TRBD2 (7 bases). The CDR3 has 15 amino acids. The ends were cut back, 8 bases at V and 0 bases at J, with 16 bases in the middle. Looked up from germline, CDR1 is MDHEN and CDR2 is SYDVKM. CDR3 bases: TGTGCCAGCGGGGGGGCGGGGTCGTACCAAGAGACCCAGTACTTC. Translation: CASGGAGSYQETQYF. The full variable domain, rest sourced from reference TRBV28 and TRBJ2-5, is DVKVTQSSRYLVKRTGEKVFLECVQDMDHENMFWYRQDPGLGLRLIYFSYDVKMKEKGDIPEGYSVSREKKERFSLILESASTNQTSMYLCASGGAGSYQETQYFGPGTRLLVL.

Points on this clone: The same CDR3 can be traced to other DNA sequences in this sample. This sequence joins TRBV18 and TRBJ1-1; the D gene is possibly TRBD1 (6 bases). The CDR3 has 14 amino acids. Germline assignment: CDR1 KGHSH and CDR2 LQKENI. Trimming pared 3 bases from V and 1 base from J, leaving 9 bases between. The CDR3 sequence is CASSPAGANTEAFF. In DNA form, the CDR3 reads TGTGCCAGCTCACCCGCAGGGGCGAACACTGAAGCTTTCTTT.

V usage is TRBV5-4 and J usage is TRBJ2-1; D uncertain. Between the trimmed V and J ends, which lost 2 bases and 5 bases, there was a span of 8 bases. The CDR3 is 13 residues long. Germline V CDR1 and CDR2: SGHNT, YYREEE (reference sequence). The CDR3 loop is CASSFRANNEQFF. The CDR3 DNA is TGTGCCAGCAGCTTTCGAGCCAACAATGAGCAGTTCTTC.

This chain joins TRBV4-2 and TRBJ2-1; 10 positions match TRBD2. The CDR3 has 21 amino acids. Germline V gene sequence: CDR1 LGHNA, CDR2 YNFKEQ. With V trimmed by 4 bases and J by 0 bases, 18 bases remained unmatched. This chain's CDR3 is CASSRRVSGLAGDGSYNEQFF. DNA of the CDR3: TGTGCCAGCAGCCGAAGGGTGTCGGGGCTAGCGGGGGACGGCTCCTACAATGAGCAGTTCTTC.

This rearrangement joins TRBV5-6 to TRBJ1-3; D is undetermined. The ends were cut back, 0 bases at V and 4 bases at J, with 11 bases in the middle. Germline CDR1 SGHDT, CDR2 YYEEEE. The CDR3 length is 15 residues. The CDR3 is CASSLDGYLGNTIYF. CDR3 nucleotide sequence: TGTGCCAGCAGCTTGGACGGGTACTTAGGAAACACCATATATTTT.